This T cell receptor beta chain is drawn from a study of blood T cell repertoires in COVID-19. Enrolled through a virtual design, the participants were between roughly 18 and 95 years of age and came from some 26 US areas. Authors' data handling: By means of reference gene primer amplification, nucleated cell counts were estimated. Data came from immunoSEQ multiplex PCR; TCRdb stores just in-frame clones and leaves some out. V, J and clone size were drawn from that table, and D and trimming were deduced from the DNA. The table lists some 150,000 clones, 83% of them singletons. The sequencing input was PBMCs or T cells enriched from blood (not recorded which). The TCR comes from a woman in her forties or fifties who had recovered from COVID-19.

CDR3: CASSFGGWESNEKLFF. The CDR3 nucleotides are TGTGCCAGCAGTTTCGGTGGATGGGAGTCTAATGAAAAACTGTTTTTT. This chain uses TRBV28 with TRBJ1-4; no reliable D call. This CDR3 has 16 amino acids. CDR1 is MDHEN and CDR2 is SYDVKM in the germline V gene. V lost 3 bases and J 3 bases, leaving 14 bases between the germline ends.